These 8 T cell receptor beta chains originate from one sample sequenced in a study of T cells after yellow fever vaccination. TCRdb fed the 5' RACE reads into MiXCR, producing one record per CDR3 protein. The sample has approximately 34,000 distinct CDR3 sequences, roughly a tenth seen once; the top ten hold 9% to 15%. The source was PBMCs, either bulk or a sorted T-cell subset (CD4+, CD8+, memory, or dextramer-sorted; not recorded which), collected less than 16 days after the first yellow fever vaccination. These receptors were collected from a man between 18 and 35 years old who received the YFV17D yellow fever vaccine.

This clonotype has a count of ten or more. V gene TRBV7-9 combines with J gene TRBJ2-5, with D hard to call. The CDR3 is 13 residues long. Looked up from germline, CDR1 is SEHNR and CDR2 is FQNEAQ (reference sequence). V gave up 6 bases and J gave up 5 bases, with 13 bases separating them. The CDR3 DNA sequence: TGTGCCAGCAGGGGCCCCGAGTGGGAGACCCAGTACTTC. It yields the protein CASRGPEWETQYF.

This clonotype has a count of ten or more. The V and J genes are TRBV7-6 and TRBJ2-1; D call uncertain. Trimming shortened V by 5 bases and J by 10 bases, and 15 bases separated the two germline ends. The germline CDR1 and CDR2 sequences are SGHVS and FNYEAQ. The CDR3 length is 13 residues. CDR3 bases: TGTGCCAGCAGCACACGACAAGGCTACGAGCAGTTCTTC. This encodes CASSTRQGYEQFF. Full variable domain (rest looked up from reference TRBV7-6 and TRBJ2-1): GAGVSQSPRYKVTKRGQDVALRCDPISGHVSLYWYRQALGQGPEFLTYFNYEAQQDKSGLPNDRFSAERPEGSISTLTIQRTEQRDSAMYRCASSTRQGYEQFFGPGTRLTVL.

This clonotype appeared many times. The chain links TRBV7-2 to TRBJ1-2; tentative D call: TRBD1 (5 bases). The V end lost 1 base, the J end lost 7 bases, and 22 bases lay between the germline ends. CDR3 length: 17 amino acids. Germline V lookup: CDR1 SGHTA, CDR2 FQGNSA. The CDR3 is CASSLGQIWDSPRGYTF. In DNA form, the CDR3 reads TGTGCCAGCAGCTTAGGACAGATCTGGGATTCGCCCCGTGGCTACACCTTC. Based on the CDR3 plus reference TRBV7-2 and TRBJ1-2, the full variable domain is GAGVSQSPSNKVTEKGKDVELRCDPISGHTALYWYRQSLGQGLEFLIYFQGNSAPDKSGLPSDRFSAERTGGSVSTLTIQRTQQEDSAVYLCASSLGQIWDSPRGYTFGSGTRLTVV.

This clonotype was observed many times. J is TRBJ1-1 and V is TRBV18; 9 bases line up with TRBD1. The J segment lost 2 bases and the V segment lost 2 bases, leaving 6 bases of the junction unmatched. Germline-derived CDR1 and CDR2 are KGHSH and LQKENI. The length of the CDR3 is 16 residues. CDR3 region: CASSPAGTGLNTEAFF. The CDR3 nucleotides are TGTGCCAGCTCACCAGCCGGGACAGGGCTAAACACTGAAGCTTTCTTT.

This clonotype was recorded many times. The V and J genes are TRBV3-1 and TRBJ2-4; D call uncertain. Germline lookup yields CDR1 LGHDT and CDR2 YNNKEL (reference sequence). V was shortened by 0 bases and J by 6 bases, with 15 bases between the two germline ends. This CDR3 has 16 amino acids. The CDR3 sequence is CASSQDLFFPGNIQYF. The DNA of the CDR3 is TGTGCCAGCAGCCAAGATTTGTTCTTTCCAGGAAACATTCAGTACTTC.

This clonotype was seen a few times. This chain joins TRBV5-1 and TRBJ2-3, with 12 bases lining up with TRBD2. The CDR3 runs to 17 residues. Trimming cost V 1 base and J 4 bases; bases outside gene matches: 7. CDR1 and CDR2 (germline): SGHRS, YFSETQ. In DNA, the CDR3 is TGCGCCAGCAGCTTGCTAGCGGGGGGGGGTATAGCAGATACGCAGTATTTT. Protein product: CASSLLAGGGIADTQYF. Filled out from reference TRBV5-1 and TRBJ2-3, the complete variable domain reads KAGVTQTPRYLIKTRGQQVTLSCSPISGHRSVSWYQQTPGQGLQFLFEYFSETQRNKGNFPGRFSGRQFSNSRSEMNVSTLELGDSALYLCASSLLAGGGIADTQYFGPGTRLTVL.

This clonotype was detected ten times or more. The chain uses TRBV11-2 and TRBJ1-3, with D possibly matching TRBD1 (5 bases). Germline V gene data show CDR1 as SGHAT and CDR2 as FQNNGV. The length of the CDR3 is 15 residues. With 4 bases removed from V and 4 bases from J, the gap between germline ends came to 14 bases. The CDR3 region has the DNA TGTGCCAGCAGCTCGATTCGGGGACTAGGAAACACCATATATTTT. It encodes CASSSIRGLGNTIYF.

As to this clonotype: A single base separates this from a much larger clone, so it may be a read error. The genes are TRBV19 and TRBJ1-2, with D unresolved. The germline gives CDR1 LNHDA, CDR2 SQIVND (reference sequence). V lost 3 bases, J lost 8 bases, and 10 bases lay in between. This CDR3 has 12 amino acids. The CDR3 sequence is CASSMATYGYTF. In nucleotides, the CDR3 is TGTGCCAGTAGTATGGCAACGTACGGCTACACCTTC.